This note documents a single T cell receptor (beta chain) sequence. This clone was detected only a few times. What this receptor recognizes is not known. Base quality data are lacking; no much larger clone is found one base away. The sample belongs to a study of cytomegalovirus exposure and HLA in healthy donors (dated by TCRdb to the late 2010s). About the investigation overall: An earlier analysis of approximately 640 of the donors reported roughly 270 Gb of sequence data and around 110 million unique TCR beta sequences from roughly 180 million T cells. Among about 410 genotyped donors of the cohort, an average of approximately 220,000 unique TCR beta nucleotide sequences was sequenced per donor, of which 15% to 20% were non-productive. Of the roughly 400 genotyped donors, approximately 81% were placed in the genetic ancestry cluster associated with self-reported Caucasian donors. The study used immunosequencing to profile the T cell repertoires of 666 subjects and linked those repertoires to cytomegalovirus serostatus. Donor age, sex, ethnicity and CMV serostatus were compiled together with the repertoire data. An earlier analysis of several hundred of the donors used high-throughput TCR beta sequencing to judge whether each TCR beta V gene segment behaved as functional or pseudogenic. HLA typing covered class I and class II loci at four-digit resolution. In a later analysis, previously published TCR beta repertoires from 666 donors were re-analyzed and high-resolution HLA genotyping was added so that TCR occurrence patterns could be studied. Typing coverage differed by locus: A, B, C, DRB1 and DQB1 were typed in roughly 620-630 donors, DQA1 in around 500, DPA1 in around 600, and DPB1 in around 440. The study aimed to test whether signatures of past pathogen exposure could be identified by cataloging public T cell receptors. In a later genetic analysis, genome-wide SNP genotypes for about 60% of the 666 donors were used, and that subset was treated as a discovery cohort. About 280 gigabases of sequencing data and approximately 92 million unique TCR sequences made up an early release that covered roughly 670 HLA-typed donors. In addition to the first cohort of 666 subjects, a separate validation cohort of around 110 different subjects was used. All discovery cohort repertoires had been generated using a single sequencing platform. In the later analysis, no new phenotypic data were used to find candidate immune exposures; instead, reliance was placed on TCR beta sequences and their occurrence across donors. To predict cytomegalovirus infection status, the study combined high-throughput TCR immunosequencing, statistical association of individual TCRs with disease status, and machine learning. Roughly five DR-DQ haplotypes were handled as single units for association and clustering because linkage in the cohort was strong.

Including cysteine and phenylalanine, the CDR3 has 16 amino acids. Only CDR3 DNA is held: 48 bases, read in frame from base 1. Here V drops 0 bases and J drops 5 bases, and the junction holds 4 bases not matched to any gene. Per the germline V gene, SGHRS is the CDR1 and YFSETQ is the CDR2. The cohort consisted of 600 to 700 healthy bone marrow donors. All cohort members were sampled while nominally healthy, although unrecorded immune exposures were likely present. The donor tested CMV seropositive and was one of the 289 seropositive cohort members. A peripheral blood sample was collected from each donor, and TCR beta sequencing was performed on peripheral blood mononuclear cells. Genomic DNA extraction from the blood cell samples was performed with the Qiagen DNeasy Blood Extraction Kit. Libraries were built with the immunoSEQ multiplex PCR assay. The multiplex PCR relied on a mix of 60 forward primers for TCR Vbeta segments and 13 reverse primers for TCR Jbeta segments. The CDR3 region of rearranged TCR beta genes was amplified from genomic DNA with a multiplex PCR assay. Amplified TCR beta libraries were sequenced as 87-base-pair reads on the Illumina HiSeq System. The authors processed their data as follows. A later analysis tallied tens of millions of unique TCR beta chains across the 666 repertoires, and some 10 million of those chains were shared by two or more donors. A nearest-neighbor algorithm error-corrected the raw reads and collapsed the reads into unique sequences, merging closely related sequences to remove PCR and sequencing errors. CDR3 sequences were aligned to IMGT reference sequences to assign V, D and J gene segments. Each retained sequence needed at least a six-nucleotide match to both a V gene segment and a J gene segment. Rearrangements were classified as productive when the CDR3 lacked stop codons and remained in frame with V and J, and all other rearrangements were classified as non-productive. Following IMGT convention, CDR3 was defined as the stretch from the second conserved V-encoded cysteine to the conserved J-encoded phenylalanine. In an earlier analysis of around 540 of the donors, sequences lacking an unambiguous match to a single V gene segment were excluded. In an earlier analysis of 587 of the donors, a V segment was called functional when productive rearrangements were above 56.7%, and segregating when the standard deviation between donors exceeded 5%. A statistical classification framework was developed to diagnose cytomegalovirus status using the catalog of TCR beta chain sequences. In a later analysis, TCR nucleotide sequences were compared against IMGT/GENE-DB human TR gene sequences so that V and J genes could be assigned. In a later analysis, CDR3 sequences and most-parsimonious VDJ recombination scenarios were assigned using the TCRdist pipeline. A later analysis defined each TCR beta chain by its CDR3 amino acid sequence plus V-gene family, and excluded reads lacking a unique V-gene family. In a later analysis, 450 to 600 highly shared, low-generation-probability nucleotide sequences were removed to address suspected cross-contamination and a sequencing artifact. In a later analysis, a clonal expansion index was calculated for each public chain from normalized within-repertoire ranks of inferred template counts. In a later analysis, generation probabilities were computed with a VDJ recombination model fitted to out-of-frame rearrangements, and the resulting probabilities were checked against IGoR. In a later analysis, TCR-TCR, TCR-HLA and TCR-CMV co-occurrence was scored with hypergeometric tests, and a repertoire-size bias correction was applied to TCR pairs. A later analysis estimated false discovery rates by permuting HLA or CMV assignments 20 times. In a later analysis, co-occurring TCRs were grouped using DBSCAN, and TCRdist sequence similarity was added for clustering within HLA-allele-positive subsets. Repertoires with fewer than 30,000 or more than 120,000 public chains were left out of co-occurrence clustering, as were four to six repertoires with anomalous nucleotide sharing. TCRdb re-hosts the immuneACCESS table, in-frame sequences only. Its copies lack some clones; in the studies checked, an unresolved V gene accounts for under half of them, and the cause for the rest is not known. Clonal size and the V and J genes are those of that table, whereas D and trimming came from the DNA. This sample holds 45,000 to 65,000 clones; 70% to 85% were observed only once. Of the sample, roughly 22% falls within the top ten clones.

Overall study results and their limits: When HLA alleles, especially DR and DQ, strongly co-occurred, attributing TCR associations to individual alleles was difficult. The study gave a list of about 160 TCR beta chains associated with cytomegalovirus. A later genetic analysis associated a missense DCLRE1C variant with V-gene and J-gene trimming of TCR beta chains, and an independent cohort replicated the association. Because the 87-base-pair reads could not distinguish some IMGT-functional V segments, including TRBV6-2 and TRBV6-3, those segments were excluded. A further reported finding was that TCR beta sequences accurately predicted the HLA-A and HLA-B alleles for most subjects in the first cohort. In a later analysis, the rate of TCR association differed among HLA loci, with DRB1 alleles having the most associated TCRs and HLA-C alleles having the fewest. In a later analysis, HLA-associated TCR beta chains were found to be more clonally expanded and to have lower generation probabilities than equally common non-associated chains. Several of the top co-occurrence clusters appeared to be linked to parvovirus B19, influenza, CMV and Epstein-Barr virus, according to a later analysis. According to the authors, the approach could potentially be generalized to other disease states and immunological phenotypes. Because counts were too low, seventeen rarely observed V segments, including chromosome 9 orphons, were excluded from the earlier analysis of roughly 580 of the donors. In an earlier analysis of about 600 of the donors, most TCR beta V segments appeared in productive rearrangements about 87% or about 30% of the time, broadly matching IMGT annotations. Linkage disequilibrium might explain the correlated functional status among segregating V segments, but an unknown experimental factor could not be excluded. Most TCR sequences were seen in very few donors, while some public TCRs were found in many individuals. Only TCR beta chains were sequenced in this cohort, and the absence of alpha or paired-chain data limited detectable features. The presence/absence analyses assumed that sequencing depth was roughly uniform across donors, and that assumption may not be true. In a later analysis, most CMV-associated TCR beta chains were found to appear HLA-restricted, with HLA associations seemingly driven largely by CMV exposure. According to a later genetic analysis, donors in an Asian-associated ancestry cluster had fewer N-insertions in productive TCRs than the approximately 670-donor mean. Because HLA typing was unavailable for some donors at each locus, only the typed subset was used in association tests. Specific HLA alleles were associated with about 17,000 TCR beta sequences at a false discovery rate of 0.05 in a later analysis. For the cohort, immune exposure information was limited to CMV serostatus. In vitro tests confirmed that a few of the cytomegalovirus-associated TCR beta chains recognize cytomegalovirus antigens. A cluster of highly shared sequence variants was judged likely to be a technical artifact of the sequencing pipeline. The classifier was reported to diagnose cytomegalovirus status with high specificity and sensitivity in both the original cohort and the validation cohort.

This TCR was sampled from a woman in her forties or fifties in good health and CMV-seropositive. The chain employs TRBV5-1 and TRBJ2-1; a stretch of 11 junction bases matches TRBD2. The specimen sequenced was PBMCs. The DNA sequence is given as TGCGCCAGCAGCTTGGTGACTAGCGGGATCAACAATGAGCAGTTCTTC. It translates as CASSLVTSGINNEQFF.